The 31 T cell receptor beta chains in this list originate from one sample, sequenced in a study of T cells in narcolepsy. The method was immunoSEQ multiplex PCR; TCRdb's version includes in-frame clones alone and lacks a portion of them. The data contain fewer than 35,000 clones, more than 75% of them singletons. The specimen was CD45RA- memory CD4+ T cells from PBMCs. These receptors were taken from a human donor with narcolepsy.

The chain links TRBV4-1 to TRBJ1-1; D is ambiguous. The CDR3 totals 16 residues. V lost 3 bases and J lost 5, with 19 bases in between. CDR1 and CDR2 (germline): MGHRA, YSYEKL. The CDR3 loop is CASSHDGEVGRTEAFF. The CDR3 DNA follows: TGCGCCAGCAGCCATGACGGGGAAGTAGGGAGGACTGAAGCTTTCTTT.

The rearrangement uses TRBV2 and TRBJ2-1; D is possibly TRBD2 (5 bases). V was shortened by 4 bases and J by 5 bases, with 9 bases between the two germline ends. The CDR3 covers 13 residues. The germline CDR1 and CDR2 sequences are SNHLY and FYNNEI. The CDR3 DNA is TGTGCCAGCAGTGGCGGGCTTAACAATGAGCAGTTCTTC. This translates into CASSGGLNNEQFF. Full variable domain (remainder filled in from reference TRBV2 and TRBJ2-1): EPEVTQTPSHQVTQMGQEVILRCVPISNHLYFYWYRQILGQKVEFLVSFYNNEISEKSEIFDDQFSVERPDGSNFTLKIRSTKLEDSAMYFCASSGGLNNEQFFGPGTRLTVL.

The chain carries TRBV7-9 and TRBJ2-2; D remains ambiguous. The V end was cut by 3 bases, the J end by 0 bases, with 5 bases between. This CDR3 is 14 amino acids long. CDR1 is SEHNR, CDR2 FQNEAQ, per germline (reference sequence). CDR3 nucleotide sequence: TGTGCCAGCAGCTTTTCTGCGAACACCGGGGAGCTGTTTTTT. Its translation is CASSFSANTGELFF.

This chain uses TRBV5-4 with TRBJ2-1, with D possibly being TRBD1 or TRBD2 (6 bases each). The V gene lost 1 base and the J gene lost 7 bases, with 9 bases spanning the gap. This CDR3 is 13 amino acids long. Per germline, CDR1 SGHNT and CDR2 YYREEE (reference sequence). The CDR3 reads CASSLQGRNEQFF. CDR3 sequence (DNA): TGTGCCAGCAGCTTGCAGGGGAGGAATGAGCAGTTCTTC.

As DNA, the CDR3 is TGTGCCTGGAGTGCCTTTAGCGCAGATACGCAGTATTTT. It specifies CAWSAFSADTQYF. The J gene is TRBJ2-3, the V gene TRBV30; D is perhaps TRBD2 (5 bases). Germline lookup yields CDR1 GTSNPN and CDR2 SVGIG (reference sequence). There are 13 residues in the CDR3. V lost 1 base to trimming and J lost 4 bases, with 9 bases between them.

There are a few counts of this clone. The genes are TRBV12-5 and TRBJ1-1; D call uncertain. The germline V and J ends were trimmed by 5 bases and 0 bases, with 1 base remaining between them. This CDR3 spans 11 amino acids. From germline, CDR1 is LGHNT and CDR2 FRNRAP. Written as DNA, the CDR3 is TGTGCTAGTGGTGTGAACACTGAAGCTTTCTTT. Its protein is CASGVNTEAFF.

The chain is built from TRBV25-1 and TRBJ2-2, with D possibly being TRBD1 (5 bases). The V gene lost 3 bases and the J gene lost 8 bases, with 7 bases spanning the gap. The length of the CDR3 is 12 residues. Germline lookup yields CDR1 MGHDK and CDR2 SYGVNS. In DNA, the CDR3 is TGTGCCAGCAGTGACAGGGCGGGGGAGCTGTTTTTT. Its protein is CASSDRAGELFF.

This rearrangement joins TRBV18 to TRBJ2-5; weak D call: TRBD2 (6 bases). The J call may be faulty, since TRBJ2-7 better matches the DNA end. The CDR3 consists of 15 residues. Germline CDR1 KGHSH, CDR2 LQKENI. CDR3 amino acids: CASSPSGSVSYEQYF. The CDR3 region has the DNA TGTGCCAGCTCCCCCAGCGGGTCAGTCTCCTACGAGCAGTACTTC.

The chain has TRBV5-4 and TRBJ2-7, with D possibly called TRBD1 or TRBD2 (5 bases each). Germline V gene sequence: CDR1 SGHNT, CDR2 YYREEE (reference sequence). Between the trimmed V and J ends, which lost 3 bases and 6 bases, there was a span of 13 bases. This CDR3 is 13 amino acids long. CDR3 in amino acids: CASSSQGVGEQYF. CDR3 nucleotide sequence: TGTGCCAGCAGCTCCCAGGGAGTGGGCGAGCAGTACTTC.

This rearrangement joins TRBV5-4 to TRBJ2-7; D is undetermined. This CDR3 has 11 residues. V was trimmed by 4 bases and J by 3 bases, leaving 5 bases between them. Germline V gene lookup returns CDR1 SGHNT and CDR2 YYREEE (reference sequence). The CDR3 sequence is CASSDHYEQYF. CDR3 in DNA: TGTGCCAGCAGCGACCACTACGAGCAGTACTTC.

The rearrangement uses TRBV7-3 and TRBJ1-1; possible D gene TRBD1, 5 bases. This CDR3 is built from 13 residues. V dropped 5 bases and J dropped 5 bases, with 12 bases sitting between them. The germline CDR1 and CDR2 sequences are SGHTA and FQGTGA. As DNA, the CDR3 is TGTGCCAGCAGCCCTGGGACCTCGACTGAAGCTTTCTTT. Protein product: CASSPGTSTEAFF.

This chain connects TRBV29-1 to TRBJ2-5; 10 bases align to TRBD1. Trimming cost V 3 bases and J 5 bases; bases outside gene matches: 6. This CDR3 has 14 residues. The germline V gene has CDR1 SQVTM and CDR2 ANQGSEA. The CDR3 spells CSVDGQGVMETQYF. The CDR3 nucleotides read TGCAGCGTTGATGGACAGGGGGTAATGGAGACCCAGTACTTC.

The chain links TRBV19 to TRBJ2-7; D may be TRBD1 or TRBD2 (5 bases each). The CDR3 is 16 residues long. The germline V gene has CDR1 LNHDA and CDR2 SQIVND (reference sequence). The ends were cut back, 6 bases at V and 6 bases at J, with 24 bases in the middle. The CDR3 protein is CASSDMGTAWRSEQYF. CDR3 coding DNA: TGTGCCAGTAGCGACATGGGGACGGCCTGGAGGAGCGAGCAGTACTTC.

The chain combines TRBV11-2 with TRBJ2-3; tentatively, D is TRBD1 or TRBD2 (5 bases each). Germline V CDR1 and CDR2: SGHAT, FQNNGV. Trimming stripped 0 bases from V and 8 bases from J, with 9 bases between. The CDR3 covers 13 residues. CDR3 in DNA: TGTGCCAGCAGCTTAGATCCTGGGGGTACGCAGTATTTT. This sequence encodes CASSLDPGGTQYF.

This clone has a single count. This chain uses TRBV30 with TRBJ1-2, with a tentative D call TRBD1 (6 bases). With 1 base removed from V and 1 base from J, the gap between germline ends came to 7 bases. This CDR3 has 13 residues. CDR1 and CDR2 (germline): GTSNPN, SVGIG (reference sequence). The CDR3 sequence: CAWSGTDNYGYTF. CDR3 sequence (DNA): TGTGCCTGGAGTGGGACAGATAACTATGGCTACACCTTC.

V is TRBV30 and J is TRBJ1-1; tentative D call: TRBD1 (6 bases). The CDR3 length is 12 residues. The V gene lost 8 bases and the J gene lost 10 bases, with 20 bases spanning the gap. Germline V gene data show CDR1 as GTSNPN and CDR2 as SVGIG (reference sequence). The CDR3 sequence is CARLGQGIGAFF. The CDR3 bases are TGTGCCCGGTTAGGGCAGGGGATCGGAGCTTTCTTT.

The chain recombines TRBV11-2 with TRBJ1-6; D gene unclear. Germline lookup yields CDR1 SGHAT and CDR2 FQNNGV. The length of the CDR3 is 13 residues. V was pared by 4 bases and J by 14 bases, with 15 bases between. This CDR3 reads CASSSTFGWALHF. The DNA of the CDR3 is TGTGCCAGCAGCTCAACTTTCGGCTGGGCCCTCCACTTT.

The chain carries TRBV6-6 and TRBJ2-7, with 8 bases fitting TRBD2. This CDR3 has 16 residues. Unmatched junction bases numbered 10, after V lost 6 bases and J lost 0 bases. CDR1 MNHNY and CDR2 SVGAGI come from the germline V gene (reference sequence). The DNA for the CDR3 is TGTGCCAGCAGCCGCCCGCCGGGAGGGAGCTCCTACGAGCAGTACTTC. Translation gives CASSRPPGGSSYEQYF.

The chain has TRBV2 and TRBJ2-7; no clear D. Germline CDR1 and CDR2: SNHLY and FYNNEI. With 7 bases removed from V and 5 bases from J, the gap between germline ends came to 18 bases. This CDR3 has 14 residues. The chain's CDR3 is CASILRFLSHEQYF. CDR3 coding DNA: TGTGCCAGCATTCTCCGGTTTCTATCCCACGAGCAGTACTTC.

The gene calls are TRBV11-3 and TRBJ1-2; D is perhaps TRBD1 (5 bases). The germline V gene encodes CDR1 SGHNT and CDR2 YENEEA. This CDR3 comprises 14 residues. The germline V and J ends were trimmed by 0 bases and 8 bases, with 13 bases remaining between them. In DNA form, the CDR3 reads TGTGCCAGCAGCTTAGATCAGACAGCCAGGGGCTACACCTTC. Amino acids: CASSLDQTARGYTF. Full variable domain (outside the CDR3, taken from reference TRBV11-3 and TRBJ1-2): EAGVVQSPRYKIIEKKQPVAFWCNPISGHNTLYWYLQNLGQGPELLIRYENEEAVDDSQLPKDRFSAERLKGVDSTLKIQPAELGDSAVYLCASSLDQTARGYTFGSGTRLTVV.

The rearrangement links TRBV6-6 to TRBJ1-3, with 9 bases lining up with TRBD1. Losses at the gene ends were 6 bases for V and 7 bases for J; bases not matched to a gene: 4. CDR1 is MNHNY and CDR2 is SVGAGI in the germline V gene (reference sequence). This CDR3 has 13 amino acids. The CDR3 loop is CASSTGQGNTIYF. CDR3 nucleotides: TGTGCCAGCAGCACCGGACAGGGGAACACCATATATTTT.

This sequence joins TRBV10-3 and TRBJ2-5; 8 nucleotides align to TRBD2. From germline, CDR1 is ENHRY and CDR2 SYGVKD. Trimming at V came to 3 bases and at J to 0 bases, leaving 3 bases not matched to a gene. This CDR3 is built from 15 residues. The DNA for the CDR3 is TGTGCCATCAGTGATCCAGCGGGAGACCAAGAGACCCAGTACTTC. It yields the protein CAISDPAGDQETQYF.

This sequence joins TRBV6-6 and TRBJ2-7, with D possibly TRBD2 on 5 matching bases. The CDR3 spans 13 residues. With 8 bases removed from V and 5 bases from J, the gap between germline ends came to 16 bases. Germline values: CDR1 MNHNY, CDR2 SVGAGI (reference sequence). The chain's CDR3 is CASVGRGLHEQYF. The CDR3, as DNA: TGTGCCAGCGTGGGTAGAGGGTTGCACGAGCAGTACTTC.

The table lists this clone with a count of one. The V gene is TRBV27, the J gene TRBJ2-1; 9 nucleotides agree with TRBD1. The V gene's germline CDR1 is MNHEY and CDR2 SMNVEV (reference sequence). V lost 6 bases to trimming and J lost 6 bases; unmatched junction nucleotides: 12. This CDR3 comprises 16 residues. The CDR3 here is CASRPSVGQGVNEQFF. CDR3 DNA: TGTGCCAGCAGACCCTCGGTGGGACAGGGCGTCAATGAGCAGTTCTTC.

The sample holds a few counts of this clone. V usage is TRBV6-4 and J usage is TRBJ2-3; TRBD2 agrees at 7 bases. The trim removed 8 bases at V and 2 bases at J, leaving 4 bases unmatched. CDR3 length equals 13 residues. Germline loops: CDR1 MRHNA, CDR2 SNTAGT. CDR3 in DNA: TGTGCCAGCGGAGCGGGGCACACAGATACGCAGTATTTT. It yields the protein CASGAGHTDTQYF.

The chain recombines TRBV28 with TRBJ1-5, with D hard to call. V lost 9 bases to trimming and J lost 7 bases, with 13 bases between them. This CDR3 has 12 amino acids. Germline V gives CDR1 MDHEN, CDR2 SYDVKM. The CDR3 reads CASRVIAQPQHF. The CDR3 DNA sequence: TGTGCCAGTCGCGTGATCGCCCAGCCCCAGCATTTT.

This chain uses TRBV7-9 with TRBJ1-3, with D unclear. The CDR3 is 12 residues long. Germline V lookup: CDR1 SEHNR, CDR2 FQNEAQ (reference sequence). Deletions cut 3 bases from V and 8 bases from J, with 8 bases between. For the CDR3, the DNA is TGTGCCAGCAGCTTGTCCTCGGACACCATATATTTT. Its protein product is CASSLSSDTIYF.

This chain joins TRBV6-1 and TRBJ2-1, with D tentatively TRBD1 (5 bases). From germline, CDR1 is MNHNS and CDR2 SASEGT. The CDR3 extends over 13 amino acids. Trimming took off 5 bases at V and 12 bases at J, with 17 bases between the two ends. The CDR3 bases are TGTGCCAGCAGTACGACTCAGGGAACCAGGCAGTTCTTC. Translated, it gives CASSTTQGTRQFF.

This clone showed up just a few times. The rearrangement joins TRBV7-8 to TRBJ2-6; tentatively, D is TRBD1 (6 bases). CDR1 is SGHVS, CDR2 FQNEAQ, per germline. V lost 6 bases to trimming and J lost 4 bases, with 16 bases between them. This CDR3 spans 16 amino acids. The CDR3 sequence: CASRRSSGAGANVLTF. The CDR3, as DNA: TGTGCCAGCAGACGTAGTTCAGGGGCCGGGGCCAACGTCCTGACTTTC.

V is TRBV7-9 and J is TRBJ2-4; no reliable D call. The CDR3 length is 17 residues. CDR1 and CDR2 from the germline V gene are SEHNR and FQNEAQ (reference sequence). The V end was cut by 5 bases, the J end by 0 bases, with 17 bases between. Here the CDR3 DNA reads TGTGCCAGCAGCCCCGCCGGTAGCATACTAGCCAAAAACATTCAGTACTTC. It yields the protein CASSPAGSILAKNIQYF.

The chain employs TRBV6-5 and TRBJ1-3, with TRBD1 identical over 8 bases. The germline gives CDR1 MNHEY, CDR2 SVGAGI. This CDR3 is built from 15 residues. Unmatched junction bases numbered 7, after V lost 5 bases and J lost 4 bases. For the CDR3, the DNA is TGTGCCAGCAGTCCGACAGGGGATGCAGGAAACACCATATATTTT. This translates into CASSPTGDAGNTIYF.